These 29 T cell receptor beta chains share one sample of origin, sequenced in a study of shared clonotypes between healthy human individuals. Repertoires were generated with immunoSEQ multiplex PCR, while TCRdb's copy carries only in-frame clones and drops some. Of more than 1.2 million clones listed, 98% are singletons. Sequenced material: naive CD4+ T cells sorted from blood. Noted subset: CD45RA+ positively selected. These receptors all stem from a man between 25 and 39 years old in good health.

The rearrangement joins TRBV29-1 to TRBJ2-3, with 11 bases identical to TRBD2. This CDR3 is 14 amino acids long. The V segment lost 7 bases and the J segment 4 bases; nucleotides outside the gene matches: 7. Germline V gene sequence: CDR1 SQVTM, CDR2 ANQGSEA. In DNA form, the CDR3 reads TGCAGCGCACCACTAGCGGGAGTTGCAGATACGCAGTATTTT. Its protein product is CSAPLAGVADTQYF.

The gene calls are TRBV6-6 and TRBJ1-5; TRBD1 might be the D (5 bases). CDR3 length: 15 residues. The V gene lost 11 bases and the J gene lost 2 bases, with 19 bases spanning the gap. Germline assignment: CDR1 MNHNY and CDR2 SVGAGI (reference sequence). The CDR3 here is CAASVRGSGNQPQHF. The CDR3 DNA reads as TGTGCCGCCTCCGTTCGGGGGTCTGGCAATCAGCCCCAGCATTTT.

This sequence joins TRBV11-2 and TRBJ2-7, with D maybe TRBD2 (5 bases). Trimming shortened V by 8 bases and J by 2 bases, and 16 bases separated the two germline ends. CDR1 is SGHAT, CDR2 FQNNGV, per germline. The CDR3 spans 14 residues. CDR3: CASGGLQTAYEQYF. In nucleotides, the CDR3 is TGTGCCAGCGGCGGGCTCCAAACGGCCTACGAGCAGTACTTC.

A few counts support this clone. Other DNA sequences in the same sample also yield this CDR3. CDR3 DNA sequence: TGTGCCAGCAGCTTCGACAGGGAAGAGACCCAGTACTTC. Encoded protein: CASSFDREETQYF. The rearrangement joins TRBV7-2 to TRBJ2-5; TRBD1 matches 7 bases. Trimming at V came to 3 bases and at J to 3 bases, leaving 1 base not matched to a gene. The CDR3 length is 13 residues. Germline values: CDR1 SGHTA, CDR2 FQGNSA.

This chain links TRBV6-5 with TRBJ2-1; 9 nucleotides match TRBD2. Germline V gene lookup returns CDR1 MNHEY and CDR2 SVGAGI. Unmatched junction bases numbered 5, after V lost 7 bases and J lost 7 bases. The CDR3 length is 13 residues. CDR3 region: CASTPSGTNEQFF. The CDR3 nucleotides are TGTGCCAGCACCCCTAGCGGGACAAATGAGCAGTTCTTC.

J is TRBJ2-3 and V is TRBV15, with D maybe TRBD1 (5 bases). The V end was cut by 1 base, the J end by 2 bases, with 16 bases between. From germline, CDR1 is LNHNV and CDR2 YYDKDF (reference sequence). The CDR3 is 17 amino acids. The CDR3 here is CATSRGGSGVLTDTQYF. As DNA, the CDR3 is TGTGCCACCAGCAGAGGGGGCTCTGGGGTCCTCACAGATACGCAGTATTTT.

The chain joins TRBV15 to TRBJ1-4; D may be TRBD1 (5 bases). This CDR3 region has 14 residues. Germline V CDR1 and CDR2: LNHNV, YYDKDF (reference sequence). The V end lost 0 bases, the J end lost 7 bases, and 9 bases lay between the germline ends. The DNA for the CDR3 is TGTGCCACCAGCAGAGATAATGGGGGTGAAAAACTGTTTTTT. Protein sequence: CATSRDNGGEKLFF. The entire variable domain, with the rest obtained from reference TRBV15 and TRBJ1-4, is as follows: DAMVIQNPRYQVTQFGKPVTLSCSQTLNHNVMYWYQQKSSQAPKLLFHYYDKDFNNEADTPDNFQSRRPNTSFCFLDIRSPGLGDTAMYLCATSRDNGGEKLFFGSGTQLSVL.

Only one count was recorded for this clone. Different DNA sequences within this sample yield the same CDR3. This sequence joins TRBV5-1 and TRBJ2-7, with 11 bases matching TRBD1. The junction had 3 bases not matched to a gene; V was cut back by 4 bases and J by 3 bases. Germline V gives CDR1 SGHRS, CDR2 YFSETQ. The CDR3 sequence is 14 residues long. The CDR3 region is CASSRGQGDYEQYF. In DNA, the CDR3 is TGCGCCAGCAGCCGGGGACAGGGGGACTACGAGCAGTACTTC.

The rearrangement uses TRBV25-1 and TRBJ1-3; D perhaps matches TRBD1 (6 bases). Trimming took off 5 bases at V and 0 bases at J, with 17 bases between the two ends. In germline, CDR1 is MGHDK, CDR2 SYGVNS. There are 17 residues in the CDR3. CDR3: CASSRPGTTFSGNTIYF. The CDR3 region has the DNA TGTGCCAGCAGTAGACCCGGGACAACCTTCTCTGGAAACACCATATATTTT.

This chain links TRBV4-3 with TRBJ2-7; D gene uncertain. Between the trimmed V and J ends, which lost 1 base and 7 bases, there was a span of 14 bases. Germline assignment: CDR1 LGHNA and CDR2 YSLEER. The CDR3 is 14 amino acids. The CDR3 DNA is TGCGCCAGCAGCCAAGGAACCTCTACGTATGAGCAGTACTTC. Translated: CASSQGTSTYEQYF.

The chain has TRBV27 and TRBJ1-5, with 10 bases identical to TRBD1. V gave up 6 bases and J gave up 5 bases; unmatched junction bases: 4. Germline V gene lookup returns CDR1 MNHEY and CDR2 SMNVEV (reference sequence). There are 14 residues in the CDR3. CDR3 DNA sequence: TGTGCCAGCAGAGGACAGGGGGGCGATCAGCCCCAGCATTTT. It is translated as CASRGQGGDQPQHF.

The chain recombines TRBV4-3 with TRBJ1-3; 7 nucleotides align to TRBD1. Germline V CDR1 and CDR2: LGHNA, YSLEER. The CDR3 runs to 14 residues. Losses at the gene ends were 3 bases for V and 4 bases for J; bases not matched to a gene: 3. CDR3 nucleotide sequence: TGCGCCAGCAGCCACACAGGGGCAGGAAACACCATATATTTT. Translating it yields CASSHTGAGNTIYF.

The chain has TRBV11-2 and TRBJ2-2; D possibly matches TRBD1 or TRBD2 (6 bases each). This CDR3 has 15 amino acids. Germline assignment: CDR1 SGHAT and CDR2 FQNNGV. The ends were cut back, 3 bases at V and 4 bases at J, with 12 bases in the middle. The CDR3 DNA is TGTGCCAGCAGCTTCCGGGGGCACGGCACCGGGGAGCTGTTTTTT. Translated: CASSFRGHGTGELFF.

The chain is built from TRBV11-2 and TRBJ2-7, with no clear D. V dropped 4 bases and J dropped 7 bases, with 23 bases sitting between them. CDR3 size: 16 residues. Per the germline V gene, CDR1 is SGHAT and CDR2 is FQNNGV. This CDR3 is CASSSLRAVTLREQYF. The CDR3 DNA follows: TGTGCCAGCAGCTCCCTCCGTGCAGTGACTCTTAGGGAGCAGTACTTC.

Notes on this clone: The sample carries other DNA sequences with the same CDR3. V gene TRBV4-1 combines with J gene TRBJ2-1; D uncertain. Trimming pared 1 base from V and 7 bases from J, leaving 8 bases between. CDR1 and CDR2 from the germline V gene are MGHRA and YSYEKL. CDR3 length equals 13 residues. The CDR3 sequence: CASSQGPLNEQFF. CDR3 coding DNA: TGCGCCAGCAGCCAAGGACCCTTGAATGAGCAGTTCTTC.

The chain recombines TRBV11-3 with TRBJ2-1; TRBD2 matches at 15 bases. Trimming removed 4 bases from V and 8 bases from J; junction bases left unmatched: 6. The CDR3 totals 16 residues. CDR1 SGHNT and CDR2 YENEEA come from the germline V gene. This CDR3 is CASSYRTSGRGDEQFF. In DNA, the CDR3 is TGTGCCAGCAGCTATAGGACTAGCGGGAGGGGTGATGAGCAGTTCTTC.

V usage is TRBV28 and J usage is TRBJ1-5; TRBD1 matches at 8 bases. This CDR3 spans 15 amino acids. From germline, CDR1 is MDHEN and CDR2 SYDVKM. V lost 5 bases and J lost 7; bases outside the gene matches: 10. CDR3 amino acids: CASSTTQGQVQPQHF. The CDR3 DNA reads as TGTGCCAGCAGTACAACCCAGGGACAGGTACAGCCCCAGCATTTT.

CDR3: CASSPLARRDTQYF. The DNA of the CDR3 is TGTGCCAGCTCACCATTAGCACGGAGAGATACGCAGTATTTT. The gene calls are TRBV18 and TRBJ2-3; no definite D call. Germline CDR1 reads KGHSH; CDR2 reads LQKENI. The CDR3 runs to 14 residues. V lost 2 bases to trimming and J lost 5 bases, with 11 bases between them.

This chain uses TRBV27 with TRBJ1-4; tentative D call: TRBD1 (6 bases). Germline CDR1 MNHEY, CDR2 SMNVEV (reference sequence). This CDR3 spans 16 amino acids. Trimming pared 3 bases from V and 0 bases from J, leaving 11 bases between. CDR3 sequence: CASSFGQTATNEKLFF. Here the CDR3 DNA reads TGTGCCAGCAGTTTCGGACAGACCGCAACTAATGAAAAACTGTTTTTT.

This clone appeared once. V gene TRBV7-9 combines with J gene TRBJ1-4, with D possibly TRBD1 on 5 matching bases. The CDR3 contains 13 residues. In germline, CDR1 is SEHNR, CDR2 FQNEAQ (reference sequence). V was shortened by 4 bases and J by 10 bases, with 13 bases between the two germline ends. The DNA for the CDR3 is TGTGCCAGCAGCTCTCGGACAATTATAAAACTGTTTTTT. This translates into CASSSRTIIKLFF. Full variable domain (outside the CDR3, taken from reference TRBV7-9 and TRBJ1-4): DTGVSQNPRHKITKRGQNVTFRCDPISEHNRLYWYRQTLGQGPEFLTYFQNEAQLEKSRLLSDRFSAERPKGSFSTLEIQRTEQGDSAMYLCASSSRTIIKLFFGSGTQLSVL.

Worth noting for this clone: This CDR3 is also generated by other DNA sequences in the sample. V and J are TRBV5-1 and TRBJ2-3; unclear D gene. The CDR3 contains 16 residues. Germline V gene lookup returns CDR1 SGHRS and CDR2 YFSETQ. V was trimmed by 0 bases and J by 0 bases, leaving 11 bases between them. In DNA form, the CDR3 reads TGCGCCAGCAGCTTGGGATCCGGGCCTAGCACAGATACGCAGTATTTT. Translation: CASSLGSGPSTDTQYF.

The rearrangement links TRBV5-3 to TRBJ2-5, with 10 bases lining up with TRBD2. TRBV5-3 is classed as an ORF, of uncertain function. The CDR3 is 13 residues long. V was clipped by 8 bases and J by 3 bases; unmatched bases: 4. The CDR3: CASTLAGEETQYF. Here the CDR3 DNA reads TGTGCCAGTACCCTAGCGGGAGAAGAGACCCAGTACTTC.

The chain uses TRBV19 and TRBJ2-2; D possibly uses TRBD1 or TRBD2 (5 bases each). Germline V gene lookup returns CDR1 LNHDA and CDR2 SQIVND (reference sequence). Trimming removed 3 bases at V and 2 bases at J, with 10 bases between. The CDR3 is 15 amino acids. The CDR3 here is CASSIRDHNTGELFF. The CDR3, as DNA: TGTGCCAGTAGTATCCGGGACCATAACACCGGGGAGCTGTTTTTT.

The chain combines TRBV5-6 with TRBJ1-5; D is possibly TRBD1 (5 bases). Deletions cut 1 base from V and 7 bases from J, with 15 bases between. CDR1 SGHDT and CDR2 YYEEEE come from the germline V gene. This CDR3 region has 15 residues. CDR3: CASSLLRGAAQPQHF. CDR3 nucleotide sequence: TGTGCCAGCAGCTTGCTTAGAGGGGCTGCCCAGCCCCAGCATTTT.

This chain uses TRBV19 with TRBJ1-1; D gene uncertain. CDR1 and CDR2 from the germline V gene are LNHDA and SQIVND (reference sequence). V lost 6 bases to trimming and J lost 1 base, with 24 bases between them. This CDR3 comprises 18 residues. For the CDR3, the DNA is TGTGCCAGTAGCAAATATCCCCGCCTAGGCGCAGGGAACACTGAAGCTTTCTTT. Translating it yields CASSKYPRLGAGNTEAFF.

The V call is TRBV5-4, the J call TRBJ2-2; TRBD2 matches at 8 bases. The ends lost 0 bases at V and 4 bases at J; junction bases unmatched: 5. This CDR3 has 16 residues. The V gene's germline CDR1 is SGHNT and CDR2 YYREEE (reference sequence). The CDR3 here is CASSLGLASTTGELFF. CDR3 coding DNA: TGTGCCAGCAGCTTGGGACTAGCGAGTACCACCGGGGAGCTGTTTTTT.

This chain joins TRBV19 and TRBJ1-4, with D unresolved. CDR1 and CDR2 (germline): LNHDA, SQIVND (reference sequence). This CDR3 has 14 residues. V was shortened by 5 bases and J by 0 bases, with 7 bases between the two germline ends. CDR3 in DNA: TGTGCCAGTAGTGGGAGGACAACTAATGAAAAACTGTTTTTT. Translating gives CASSGRTTNEKLFF.

V usage is TRBV11-3 and J usage is TRBJ1-1; D possibly corresponds to TRBD1 (5 bases). Looked up from germline, CDR1 is SGHNT and CDR2 is YENEEA. The CDR3 length is 13 residues. Trimming removed 3 bases at V and 1 base at J, with 6 bases between. For the CDR3, the DNA is TGTGCCAGCAGCTTGGACACGAACACTGAAGCTTTCTTT. Amino acid sequence: CASSLDTNTEAFF.

The rearrangement uses TRBV6-5 and TRBJ1-3; no clear D gene. Germline V gives CDR1 MNHEY, CDR2 SVGAGI. CDR3 size: 15 residues. The V end lost 4 bases, the J end lost 0 bases, and 10 bases lay between the germline ends. The CDR3 DNA is TGTGCCAGCAGTTTAGCCGGAAGCTCTGGAAACACCATATATTTT. Translation: CASSLAGSSGNTIYF.